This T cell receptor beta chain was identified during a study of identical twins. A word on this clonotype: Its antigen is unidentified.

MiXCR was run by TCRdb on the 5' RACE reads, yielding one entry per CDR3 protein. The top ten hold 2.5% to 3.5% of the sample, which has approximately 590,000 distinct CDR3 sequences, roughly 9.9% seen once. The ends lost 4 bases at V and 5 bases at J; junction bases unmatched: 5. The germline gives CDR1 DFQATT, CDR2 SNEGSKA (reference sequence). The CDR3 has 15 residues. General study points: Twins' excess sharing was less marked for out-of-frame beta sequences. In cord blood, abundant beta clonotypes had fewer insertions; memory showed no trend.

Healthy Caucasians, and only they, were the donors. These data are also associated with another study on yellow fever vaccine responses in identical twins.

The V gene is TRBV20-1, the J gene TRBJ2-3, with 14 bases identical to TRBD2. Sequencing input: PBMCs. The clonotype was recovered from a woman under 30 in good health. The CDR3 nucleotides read TGCAGTGCTAATCCGGGACTAGCGGGAGTAGATACGCAGTATTTT. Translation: CSANPGLAGVDTQYF.